Below, 13 T cell receptor beta chains from the same sample are listed, as sequenced in a study of T cells expressing NK-cell markers. One entry per CDR3 protein, without DNA, is what TCRdb gives after re-calling the 5' RACE reads. The sample's table shows about 410,000 distinct CDR3 sequences. Specimen: blood T cells: a sorted CD56 or NKG2C T cell subset, CD4+ or CD8+ T cells, or bulk PBMC T cells (not recorded which). The receptors shown here come from a woman in her forties or fifties in good health.

The chain carries TRBV27 and TRBJ1-1; TCRdb names TRBD1, which stays unverified in the absence of DNA. The CDR3 covers 16 residues. Germline values: CDR1 MNHEY, CDR2 SMNVEV (reference sequence). The CDR3 loop is CASRLTGYGMNTEAFF.

The chain couples TRBV12-3 or TRBV12-4 to TRBJ1-1; TCRdb lists TRBD1, though no DNA is available to test this call. The CDR3 has 13 residues. Here the CDR3 reads CASSLKGTAKAFF.

This chain uses TRBV2 with TRBJ2-1; TCRdb proposes TRBD1, but this gene call is untestable without DNA. The germline V gene encodes CDR1 SNHLY and CDR2 FYNNEI. This CDR3 has 15 residues. The CDR3 spells CASMGGTGAVNEQFF.

The chain employs TRBV5-5 and TRBJ2-2; TCRdb's D call, TRBD2, is unchecked because there is no DNA. This CDR3 is built from 17 residues. From germline, CDR1 is SGHKS and CDR2 YYEKEE (reference sequence). The CDR3 loop reads CASSPRLAGGPTGELFF.

CDR3 sequence reads: CASSQSGEEETQYF. The chain is built from TRBV16 and TRBJ2-5; absent DNA, TCRdb's TRBD2 call cannot be checked. Germline loops: CDR1 KGHSY, CDR2 FQNENV. The CDR3 length is 14 residues.

This sequence joins TRBV21-1 and TRBJ1-2; the TRBD1 assignment by TCRdb is unverifiable without DNA. TRBV21-1 is marked as a pseudogene. The CDR3 has 16 residues. CDR3 region: CASSKEGGPANYGYTF.

The chain links TRBV3-1 to TRBJ1-2; the D call from TCRdb, TRBD1, cannot be confirmed without DNA. Germline CDR1 reads LGHDT; CDR2 reads YNNKEL (reference sequence). The CDR3 runs to 18 residues. The CDR3 protein is CASSYKLPSGTGVYGYTF.

The chain joins TRBV6-5 to TRBJ2-2. The CDR3 contains 14 residues. Germline-derived CDR1 and CDR2 are MNHEY and SVGAGI. Here the CDR3 reads CASSYSVYTGELFF.

This chain connects TRBV24-1 to TRBJ2-1; TCRdb picks TRBD2, but there is no DNA to check that call. The CDR3 length is 15 residues. Germline-derived CDR1 and CDR2 are KGHDR and SFDVKD. CDR3 loop: CATSVAGISYNEQFF.

The rearrangement links TRBV21-1 to TRBJ2-4; the D call from TCRdb, TRBD2, cannot be confirmed without DNA. TRBV21-1 is annotated as a pseudogene. CDR3 length: 18 residues. CDR3: CASSKLGLAGGPGNIQYF.

CDR3 residues: CASLDESYEQYF. V gene TRBV11-2 combines with J gene TRBJ2-7. CDR1 and CDR2 from the germline V gene are SGHAT and FQNNGV. The CDR3 is made up of 12 amino acids.

The chain employs TRBV7-9 and TRBJ1-1; the TCRdb call, TRBD1, lacks DNA for checking. Germline CDR1 reads SEHNR; CDR2 reads FQNEAQ (reference sequence). CDR3 length: 14 amino acids. The CDR3: CASSDRTGVIEAFF.

The V call is TRBV6-2 or TRBV6-3, the J call TRBJ2-6. Germline CDR1 MNHEY, CDR2 SVGEGT. The CDR3 spans 14 residues. CDR3 sequence reads: CASSYNSGANVLTF.